This T cell receptor beta chain was identified during a study of shared clonotypes between healthy human individuals. Study at large: Each donor's CD8 memory used one plate, CD8 naive two, each CD4 subset three. Study results and caveats: Donor clonotype sharing was expected to depend on sequencing depth.

Terminally differentiated effector memory CD45RA+ cells were left out of the naive CD8 fraction, which was CD45RO-negative and positively selected for CCR7. None of the donors, who were healthy HIV-negative adults, had recently had acute infections or vaccinations. Genomic DNA (from each subset) was split evenly across several immunoSEQ plates. Produced via immunoSEQ multiplex PCR; TCRdb's table is partial and in-frame only. The data contain around 2,000,000 clones, over 85% of them seen just once; the ten biggest clones take up more than 0.95%. As regards this clone: Its specificity is not known.

V was pared by 5 bases and J by 4 bases, with 8 bases of the junction left unmatched. The V gene's germline CDR1 is MDHEN and CDR2 SYDVKM. This CDR3 comprises 16 residues. This TCR came from a young man in good health. Sequenced sample: naive CD8+ T cells sorted from blood. The V and J genes are TRBV28 and TRBJ2-3, with 11 bases lining up with TRBD2. The CDR3 coding sequence is TGTGCCAGCAGTGCCCTGCTAGCGGGGGGTCCAGATACGCAGTATTTT. Amino acid sequence: CASSALLAGGPDTQYF.